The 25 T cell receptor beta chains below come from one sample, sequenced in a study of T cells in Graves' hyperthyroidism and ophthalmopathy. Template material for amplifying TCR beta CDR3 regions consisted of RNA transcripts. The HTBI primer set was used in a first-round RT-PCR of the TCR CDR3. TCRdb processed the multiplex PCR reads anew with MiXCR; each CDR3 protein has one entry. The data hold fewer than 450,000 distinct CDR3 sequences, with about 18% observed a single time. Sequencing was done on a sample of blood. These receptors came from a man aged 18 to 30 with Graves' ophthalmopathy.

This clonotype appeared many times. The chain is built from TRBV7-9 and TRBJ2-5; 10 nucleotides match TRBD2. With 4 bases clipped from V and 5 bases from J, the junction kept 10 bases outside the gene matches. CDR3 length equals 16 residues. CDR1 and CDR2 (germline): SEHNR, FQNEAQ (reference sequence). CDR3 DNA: TGTGCCAGCAGCTGGGCTAGCGGGGGATTCTGGGAGACCCAGTACTTC. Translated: CASSWASGGFWETQYF.

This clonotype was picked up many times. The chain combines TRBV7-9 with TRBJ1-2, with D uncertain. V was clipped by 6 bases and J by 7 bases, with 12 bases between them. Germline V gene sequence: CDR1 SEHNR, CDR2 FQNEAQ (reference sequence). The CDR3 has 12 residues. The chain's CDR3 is CASSSSGSGYTF. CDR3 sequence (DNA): TGTGCCAGCAGTTCATCGGGATCTGGCTACACCTTC.

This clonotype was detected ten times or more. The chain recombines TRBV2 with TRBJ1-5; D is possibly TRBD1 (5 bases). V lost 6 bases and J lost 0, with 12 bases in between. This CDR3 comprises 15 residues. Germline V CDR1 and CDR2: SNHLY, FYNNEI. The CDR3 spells CASSAGHLSNQPQHF. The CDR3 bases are TGTGCCAGCAGCGCAGGACACCTTAGCAATCAGCCCCAGCATTTT.

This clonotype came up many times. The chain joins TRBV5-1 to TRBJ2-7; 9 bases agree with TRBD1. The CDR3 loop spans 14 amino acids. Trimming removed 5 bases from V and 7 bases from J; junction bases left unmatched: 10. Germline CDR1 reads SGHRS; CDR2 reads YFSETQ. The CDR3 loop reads CASSRPGQGNEQYF. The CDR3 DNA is TGCGCCAGCAGTCGTCCGGGACAGGGTAATGAGCAGTACTTC.

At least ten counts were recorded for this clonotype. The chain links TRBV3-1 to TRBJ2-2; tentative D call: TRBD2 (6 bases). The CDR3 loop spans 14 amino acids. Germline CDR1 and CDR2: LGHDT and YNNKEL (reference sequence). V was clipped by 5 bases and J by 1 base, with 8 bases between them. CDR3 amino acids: CASSSRGNTGELFF. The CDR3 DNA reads TGTGCCAGCAGCTCGCGGGGGAACACCGGGGAGCTGTTTTTT. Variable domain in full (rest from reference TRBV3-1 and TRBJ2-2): DTAVSQTPKYLVTQMGNDKSIKCEQNLGHDTMYWYKQDSKKFLKIMFSYNNKELIINETVPNRFSPKSPDKAHLNLHINSLELGDSAVYFCASSSRGNTGELFFGEGSRLTVL.

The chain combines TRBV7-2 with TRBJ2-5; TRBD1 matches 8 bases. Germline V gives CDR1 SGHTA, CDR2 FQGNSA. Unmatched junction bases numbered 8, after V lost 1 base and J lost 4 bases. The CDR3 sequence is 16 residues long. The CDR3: CASSLGGQGAGETQYF. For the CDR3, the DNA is TGTGCCAGCAGCTTAGGAGGACAGGGTGCTGGAGAGACCCAGTACTTC.

The CDR3 sequence: CASPPGQANTGELFF. CDR3 DNA: TGTGCCAGTCCCCCAGGACAGGCGAACACCGGGGAGCTGTTTTTT. V and J are TRBV7-9 and TRBJ2-2; TRBD1 agrees at 7 bases. Trimming took 9 bases from V and 0 from J; bases not matched to a gene: 7. Looked up from germline, CDR1 is SEHNR and CDR2 is FQNEAQ (reference sequence). The CDR3 runs 15 residues.

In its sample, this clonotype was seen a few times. The CDR3 sequence is CASTPRLAGETYEQYF. CDR3 nucleotide sequence: TGTGCCAGCACCCCTCGGCTAGCGGGGGAAACCTACGAGCAGTACTTC. The rearrangement joins TRBV27 to TRBJ2-7, with 10 bases lining up with TRBD2. This CDR3 comprises 16 residues. Germline V gene lookup returns CDR1 MNHEY and CDR2 SMNVEV (reference sequence). J lost 2 bases, V lost 7 bases, and 11 bases had no gene match.

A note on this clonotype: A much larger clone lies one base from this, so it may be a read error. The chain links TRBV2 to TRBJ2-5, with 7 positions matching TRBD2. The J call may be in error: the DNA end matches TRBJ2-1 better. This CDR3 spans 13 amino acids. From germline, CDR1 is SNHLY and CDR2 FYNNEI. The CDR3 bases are TGTGCCAGTTCGACTAGCATCCAAGAGACCCAGTTCTTC. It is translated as CASSTSIQETQFF.

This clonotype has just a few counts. CDR3 residues: CATSGRGFDTDTQYF. For the CDR3, the DNA is TGTGCCACCAGTGGCCGTGGGTTTGACACAGATACGCAGTATTTT. The V call is TRBV24-1, the J call TRBJ2-3; D gene unclear. The V gene's germline CDR1 is KGHDR and CDR2 SFDVKD. The V end was cut by 5 bases, the J end by 2 bases, with 13 bases between. CDR3 length: 15 residues.

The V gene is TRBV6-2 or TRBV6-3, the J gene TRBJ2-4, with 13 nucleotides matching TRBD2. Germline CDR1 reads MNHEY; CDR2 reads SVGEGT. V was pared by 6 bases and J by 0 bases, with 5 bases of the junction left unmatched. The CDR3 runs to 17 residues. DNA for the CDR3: TGTGCCAGCAGACTAGCGGGGGGGGGACTAGCCAAAAACATTCAGTACTTC. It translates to CASRLAGGGLAKNIQYF.

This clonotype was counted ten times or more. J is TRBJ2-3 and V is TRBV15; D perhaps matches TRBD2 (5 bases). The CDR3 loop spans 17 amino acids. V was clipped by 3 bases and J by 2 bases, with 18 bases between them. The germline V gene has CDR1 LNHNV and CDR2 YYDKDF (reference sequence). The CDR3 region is CATSSWAGLTNTDTQYF. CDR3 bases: TGTGCCACCAGCAGCTGGGCAGGACTTACGAACACAGATACGCAGTATTTT.

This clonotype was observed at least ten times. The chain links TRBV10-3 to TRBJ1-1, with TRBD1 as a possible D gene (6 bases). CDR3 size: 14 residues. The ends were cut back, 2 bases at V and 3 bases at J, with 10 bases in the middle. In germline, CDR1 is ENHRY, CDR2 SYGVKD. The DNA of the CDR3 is TGTGCCATCAGTGAGAACGCAGGGGACACTGAAGCTTTCTTT. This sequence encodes CAISENAGDTEAFF.

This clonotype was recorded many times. The CDR3 sequence is CASTNRGYGYTF. The CDR3 coding sequence is TGTGCCAGCACGAACAGGGGTTATGGCTACACCTTC. The V gene is TRBV28, the J gene TRBJ1-2, with 7 bases aligning to TRBD1. The V and J ends lost 7 bases and 5 bases, in that order; junction bases with no gene match: 4. The germline V gene has CDR1 MDHEN and CDR2 SYDVKM. The CDR3 is made up of 12 amino acids.

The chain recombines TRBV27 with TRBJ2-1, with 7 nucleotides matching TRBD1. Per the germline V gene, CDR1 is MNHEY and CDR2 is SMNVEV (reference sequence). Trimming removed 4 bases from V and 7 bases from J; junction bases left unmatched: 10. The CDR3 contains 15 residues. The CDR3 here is CASSSGTVVWNEQFF. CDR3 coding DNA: TGTGCCAGCAGTTCCGGGACAGTAGTATGGAATGAGCAGTTCTTC.

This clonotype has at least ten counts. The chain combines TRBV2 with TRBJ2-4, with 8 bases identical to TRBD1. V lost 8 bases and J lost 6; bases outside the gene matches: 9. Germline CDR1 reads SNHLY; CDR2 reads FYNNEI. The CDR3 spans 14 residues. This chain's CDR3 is CASQVDRGPNIQYF. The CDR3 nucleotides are TGTGCCAGCCAGGTAGACAGGGGCCCAAACATTCAGTACTTC.

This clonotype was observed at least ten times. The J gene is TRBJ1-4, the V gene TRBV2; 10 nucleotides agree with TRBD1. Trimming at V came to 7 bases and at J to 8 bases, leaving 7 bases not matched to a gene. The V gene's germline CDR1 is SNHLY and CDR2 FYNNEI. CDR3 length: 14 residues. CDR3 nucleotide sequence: TGTGCCAGCAATCGACAGGGGGCTCTGGAAAAACTGTTTTTT. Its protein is CASNRQGALEKLFF.

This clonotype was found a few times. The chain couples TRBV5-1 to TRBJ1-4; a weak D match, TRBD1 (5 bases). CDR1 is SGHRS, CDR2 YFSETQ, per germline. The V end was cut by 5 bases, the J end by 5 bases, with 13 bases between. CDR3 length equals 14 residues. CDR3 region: CASSGEQANEKLFF. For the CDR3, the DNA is TGCGCCAGCAGTGGGGAACAGGCCAATGAAAAACTGTTTTTT.

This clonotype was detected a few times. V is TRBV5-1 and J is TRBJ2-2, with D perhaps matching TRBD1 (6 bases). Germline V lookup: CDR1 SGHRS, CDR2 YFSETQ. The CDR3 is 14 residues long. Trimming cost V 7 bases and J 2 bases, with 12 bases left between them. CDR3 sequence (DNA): TGCGCCAGCTTACAGGGACCCAACACCGGGGAGCTGTTTTTT. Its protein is CASLQGPNTGELFF.

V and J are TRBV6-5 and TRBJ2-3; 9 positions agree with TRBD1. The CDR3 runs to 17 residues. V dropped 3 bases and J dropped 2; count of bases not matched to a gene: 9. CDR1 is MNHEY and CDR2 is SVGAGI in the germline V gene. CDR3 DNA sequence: TGTGCCAGCAGTTATGGACAGGGGCCGGGGGTCACAGATACGCAGTATTTT. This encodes CASSYGQGPGVTDTQYF.

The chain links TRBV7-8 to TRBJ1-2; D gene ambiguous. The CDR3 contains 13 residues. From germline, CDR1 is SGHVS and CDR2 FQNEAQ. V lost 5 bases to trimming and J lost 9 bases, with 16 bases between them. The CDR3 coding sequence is TGTGCCAGCAGCGCCCGATCGTCGGGGAGCTACACCTTC. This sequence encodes CASSARSSGSYTF.

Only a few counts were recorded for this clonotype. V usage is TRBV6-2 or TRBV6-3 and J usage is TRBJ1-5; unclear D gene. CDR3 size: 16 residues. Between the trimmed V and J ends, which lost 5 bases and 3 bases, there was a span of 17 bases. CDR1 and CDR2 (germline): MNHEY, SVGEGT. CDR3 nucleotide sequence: TGTGCCAGCAGTCCGGACCGCGTACCCGCCAATCAGCCCCAGCATTTT. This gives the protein CASSPDRVPANQPQHF.

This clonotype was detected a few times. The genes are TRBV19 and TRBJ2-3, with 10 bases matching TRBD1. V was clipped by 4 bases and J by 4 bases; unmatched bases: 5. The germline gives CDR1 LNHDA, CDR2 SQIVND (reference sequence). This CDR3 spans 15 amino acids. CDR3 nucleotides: TGTGCCAGTAGTAGGGGACAGGGGAACGCAGATACGCAGTATTTT. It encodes CASSRGQGNADTQYF. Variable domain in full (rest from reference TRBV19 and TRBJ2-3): DGGITQSPKYLFRKEGQNVTLSCEQNLNHDAMYWYRQDPGQGLRLIYYSQIVNDFQKGDIAEGYSVSREKKESFPLTVTSAQKNPTAFYLCASSRGQGNADTQYFGPGTRLTVL.

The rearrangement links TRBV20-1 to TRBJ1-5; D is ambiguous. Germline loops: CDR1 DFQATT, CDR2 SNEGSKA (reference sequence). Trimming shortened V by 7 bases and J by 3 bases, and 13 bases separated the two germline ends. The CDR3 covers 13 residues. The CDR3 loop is CSVHSPTNQPQHF. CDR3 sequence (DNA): TGCAGTGTCCATTCACCCACCAATCAGCCCCAGCATTTT.

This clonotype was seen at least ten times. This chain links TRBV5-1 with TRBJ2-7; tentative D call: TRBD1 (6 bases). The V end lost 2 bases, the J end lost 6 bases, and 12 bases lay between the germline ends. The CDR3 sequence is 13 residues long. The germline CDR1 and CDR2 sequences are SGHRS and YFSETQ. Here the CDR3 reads CASSFVDRFEQYF. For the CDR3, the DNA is TGCGCCAGCAGCTTCGTTGACAGGTTCGAGCAGTACTTC.